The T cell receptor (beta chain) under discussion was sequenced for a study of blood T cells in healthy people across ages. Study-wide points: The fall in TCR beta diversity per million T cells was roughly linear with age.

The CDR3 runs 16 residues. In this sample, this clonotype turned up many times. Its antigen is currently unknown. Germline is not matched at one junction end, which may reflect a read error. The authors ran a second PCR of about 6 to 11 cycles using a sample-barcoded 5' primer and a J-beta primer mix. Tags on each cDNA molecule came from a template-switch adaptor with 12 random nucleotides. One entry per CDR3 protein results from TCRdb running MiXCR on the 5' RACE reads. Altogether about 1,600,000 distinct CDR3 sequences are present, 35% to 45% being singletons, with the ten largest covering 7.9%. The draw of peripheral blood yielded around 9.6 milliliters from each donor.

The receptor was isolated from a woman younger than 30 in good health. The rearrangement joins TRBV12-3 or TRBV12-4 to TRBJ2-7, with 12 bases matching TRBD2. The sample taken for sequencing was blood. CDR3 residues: CASSLGLAGGSYEQYF. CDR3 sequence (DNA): TGCGCCAGCAGCCTTGGGCTAGCGGGAGGGTCCTACGAGCAGTACTTC.